This T cell receptor beta chain was retrieved from a study of blood T cell repertoires in COVID-19. Across the study: From the United States, Italy and Spain came samples of acute and convalescent COVID-19. PBMCs, B-cell-depleted T cells, or T cells provided the cDNA or gDNA that made up the material.

Per the study methods: Estimation of nucleated cell counts was performed using reference gene primer amplification. The assay was immunoSEQ multiplex PCR, and TCRdb's table has in-frame clones only and misses some. Clone size and V and J calls were adopted from that table, with D and trimming inferred from the DNA. This sample carries 150,000 to 200,000 clones, 80% to 90% of them seen once, and the ten largest clones take roughly 3.5%. The V segment lost 2 bases and the J segment 7 bases; nucleotides outside the gene matches: 8. Germline V CDR1 and CDR2: SGHAT, FQNNGV. The CDR3 has 16 residues. This receptor was identified in a man aged 55 to 69 with acute or convalescent COVID-19. This chain joins TRBV11-2 and TRBJ2-1, with 10 bases lining up with TRBD2. Sequencing input: peripheral blood. CDR3 residues: CASSLRLAGEENEQFF. CDR3 DNA sequence: TGTGCCAGCAGCTTAAGGCTAGCGGGAGAGGAGAATGAGCAGTTCTTC.